Listed below are T cell receptor beta chains from one sample, sequenced in a study of T-cell memory formation after mild COVID-19. In TCRdb, the 5' RACE reads were re-called with MiXCR into one record per CDR3 protein. This sample has 100,000 to 150,000 distinct CDR3 sequences, with about 5.9% found just once. The sample taken for sequencing was PBMCs or a T cell subset sorted from them (not recorded which). The source of these receptors is an adult woman who had mild COVID-19 (a few samples of this study predate the infection). Cell type and time point are not known. The CDR3 runs from the conserved cysteine through the conserved F or W.

V gene: TRBV7-7
J gene: TRBJ2-1
CDR3 protein: CASSLGGGLGEQFF

V gene: TRBV24-1
J gene: TRBJ2-1
CDR3 protein: CATSDPRTGEAAGQFF

V gene: TRBV7-2
J gene: TRBJ1-1
CDR3 protein: CASSFGQGETEAFF

V gene: TRBV7-9
J gene: TRBJ1-2
CDR3 protein: CASSLPTRGGISGGYTF

V gene: TRBV7-3
J gene: TRBJ2-3
CDR3 protein: CASSLSRRDTQYF

V gene: TRBV7-9
J gene: TRBJ1-4
CDR3 protein: CASSLGSLATNEKLFF

V gene: TRBV12-3/TRBV12-4
J gene: TRBJ2-7
CDR3 protein: CASSFLGRPSDQYF

V gene: TRBV20-1
J gene: TRBJ1-1
CDR3 protein: CSAREQGGHTEAFF

V gene: TRBV9
J gene: TRBJ2-3
CDR3 protein: CASSGTGGWSTDTQYF

V gene: TRBV3-1
J gene: TRBJ2-5
CDR3 protein: CASSQGTQNLGETQYF

V gene: TRBV29-1
J gene: TRBJ1-1
CDR3 protein: CSVVGVNTEAFF

V gene: TRBV3-1
J gene: TRBJ2-1
CDR3 protein: CASSQAAEQFF

V gene: TRBV7-2
J gene: TRBJ1-6
CDR3 protein: CASSLSGSQNSPLHF

V gene: TRBV11-2
J gene: TRBJ1-4
CDR3 protein: CASSFLQGAVNEKLFF

V gene: TRBV5-1
J gene: TRBJ2-7
CDR3 protein: CASSPDAQASYEQYF

V gene: TRBV12-3/TRBV12-4
J gene: TRBJ1-1
CDR3 protein: CASSLASNTEALF

V gene: TRBV5-1
J gene: TRBJ1-2
CDR3 protein: CASSPRQGPGYTF

V gene: TRBV6-5
J gene: TRBJ2-7
CDR3 protein: CASRPGQASYEQYF

V gene: TRBV25-1
J gene: TRBJ1-2
CDR3 protein: CASSESYNYGYTF

V gene: TRBV7-3
J gene: TRBJ2-7
CDR3 protein: CASSFTGTGDYEQYF

V gene: TRBV5-1
J gene: TRBJ2-5
CDR3 protein: CASSLSRVEETQYF

V gene: TRBV7-2
J gene: TRBJ2-1
CDR3 protein: CASSQMKTLTYNEQFF

V gene: TRBV5-1
J gene: TRBJ1-1
CDR3 protein: CASSFSARTGARF

V gene: TRBV7-7
J gene: TRBJ2-2
CDR3 protein: CASSLMDTANTGELFF

V gene: TRBV7-9
J gene: TRBJ2-5
CDR3 protein: CASSLGPRTGGRETQYF

V gene: TRBV6-2/TRBV6-3
J gene: TRBJ2-7
CDR3 protein: CASRTGGHEQYF

V gene: TRBV30
J gene: TRBJ2-7
CDR3 protein: CAWRTTGSNSYEQYF

V gene: TRBV5-1
J gene: TRBJ2-5
CDR3 protein: CASSLQRELETQYF

V gene: TRBV7-2
J gene: TRBJ1-2
CDR3 protein: CASSLVLWGGRNYGYTF

V gene: TRBV20-1
J gene: TRBJ2-5
CDR3 protein: CSARDQRIHGLAGTKTQYF

V gene: TRBV20-1
J gene: TRBJ1-3
CDR3 protein: CSARDTGDAGNTIYF

V gene: TRBV30
J gene: TRBJ1-5
CDR3 protein: CAWSPRGWGPSYSNQPQHF

V gene: TRBV7-2
J gene: TRBJ2-1
CDR3 protein: CASSLDWVGEQFF

V gene: TRBV5-1
J gene: TRBJ2-2
CDR3 protein: CASSLGWTRETGELFF

V gene: TRBV4-1
J gene: TRBJ2-4
CDR3 protein: CASSQVAVAKNIQYF

V gene: TRBV11-2
J gene: TRBJ2-5
CDR3 protein: CASSPRRETQYF

V gene: TRBV2
J gene: TRBJ2-7
CDR3 protein: CASSEDTASYEQYF

V gene: TRBV7-9
J gene: TRBJ2-5
CDR3 protein: CASSPRGPETQYF

V gene: TRBV14
J gene: TRBJ2-1
CDR3 protein: CASSPTRSEQFF

V gene: TRBV7-9
J gene: TRBJ1-1
CDR3 protein: CASSLGDRDWTEAFF

V gene: TRBV5-1
J gene: TRBJ2-1
CDR3 protein: CASSLAPSGGDINNEQFF

V gene: TRBV12-3/TRBV12-4
J gene: TRBJ1-2
CDR3 protein: CASSFPGKGYTF

V gene: TRBV19
J gene: TRBJ1-1
CDR3 protein: CASSTKDRGRGMNTEAFF